Below, 8 T cell receptor beta chains from the same sample are listed, as sequenced in a study of blood T cell repertoires in COVID-19. The table came from immunoSEQ multiplex PCR; TCRdb's copy has only in-frame clones and leaves some out. Of about 200,000 clones detected, roughly nine tenths appear once; the ten largest clones hold around 2.2%. Material for sequencing was peripheral blood. These TCRs come from a woman aged 45 to 65 with acute or convalescent COVID-19.

The V and J genes are TRBV6-5 and TRBJ1-4, with 7 bases aligning to TRBD1. With 6 bases clipped from V and 8 bases from J, the junction kept 9 bases outside the gene matches. In germline, CDR1 is MNHEY, CDR2 SVGAGI. The CDR3 length is 14 residues. The DNA for the CDR3 is TGTGCCAGCAGCCGCCGAGGGGGCGGGGAAAAACTGTTTTTT. It specifies CASSRRGGGEKLFF.

The chain links TRBV20-1 to TRBJ1-2; the D is unclear. CDR3 length: 10 amino acids. The V and J ends lost 1 base and 6 bases respectively, with 3 bases between them. Germline CDR1 reads DFQATT; CDR2 reads SNEGSKA (reference sequence). The CDR3 region has the DNA TGCAGTGCTAGAGGCGATGGCTACACCTTC. This translates into CSARGDGYTF.

J is TRBJ1-4 and V is TRBV6-5, with 7 nucleotides matching TRBD1. The CDR3 is 14 amino acids. Trimming removed 6 bases from V and 3 bases from J; junction bases left unmatched: 4. The germline V gene encodes CDR1 MNHEY and CDR2 SVGAGI. CDR3 region: CASSRTGSNEKLFF. In DNA form, the CDR3 reads TGTGCCAGCAGCCGGACAGGATCTAATGAAAAACTGTTTTTT.

On this clone: At one boundary the junction diverges from the germline segment, which might be a read error. The chain joins TRBV4-1 to TRBJ2-2; TRBD2 might be the D (5 bases). Germline-derived CDR1 and CDR2 are MGHRA and YSYEKL. The CDR3 is made up of 16 amino acids. CDR3 sequence (DNA): TGCACCAGCAGCCAAGATCACGAGCGGCACACCGGGGAGCTGTTTTTT. Translation gives CTSSQDHERHTGELFF.

The rearrangement joins TRBV6-2 or TRBV6-3 to TRBJ2-7; D is uncertain. Germline V gene data show CDR1 as MNHEY and CDR2 as SVGEGT. V lost 2 bases and J 3 bases, leaving 14 bases between the germline ends. CDR3 length: 15 amino acids. The CDR3 sequence is CASSYDSLSFYEQYF. The CDR3 DNA reads as TGTGCCAGCAGTTACGACTCCCTCTCTTTCTACGAGCAGTACTTC.

The genes are TRBV18 and TRBJ2-3; D unclear. CDR1 is KGHSH, CDR2 LQKENI, per germline. The CDR3 has 14 amino acids. V was clipped by 1 base and J by 6 bases, with 11 bases between them. The CDR3 nucleotides are TGTGCCAGCTCACCACGCCGCGCCAGGGATACGCAGTATTTT. This translates into CASSPRRARDTQYF.

CDR3 in DNA: TGTGCCAGCAGCTTGTGGCAGGGAAACATTCAGTACTTC. Amino acid sequence: CASSLWQGNIQYF. The chain combines TRBV5-6 with TRBJ2-4; a weak D match, TRBD1 (5 bases). The V end was cut by 1 base, the J end by 6 bases, with 8 bases between. The CDR3 is 13 residues long. Germline CDR1 and CDR2: SGHDT and YYEEEE. Looking up the rest from reference TRBV5-6 and TRBJ2-4 gives the full variable domain: DAGVTQSPTHLIKTRGQQVTLRCSPKSGHDTVSWYQQALGQGPQFIFQYYEEEERQRGNFPDRFSGHQFPNYSSELNVNALLLGDSALYLCASSLWQGNIQYFGAGTRLSVL.

The chain joins TRBV5-4 to TRBJ1-1; tentatively, D is TRBD1 (5 bases). Germline CDR1 SGHNT, CDR2 YYREEE (reference sequence). V lost 4 bases and J lost 7, with 17 bases in between. CDR3 length: 14 residues. CDR3 in amino acids: CASSPDRFNVEAFF. The CDR3 bases are TGTGCCAGCAGCCCCGACAGATTCAATGTTGAAGCTTTCTTT.